A selection of T cell receptor beta chains follows, all from one sample in a study of OX40 agonist ivuxolimab in advanced cancers. Measured with immunoSEQ multiplex PCR; TCRdb has only the in-frame clones, and not every one. The sample lists 75,000 to 95,000 clones, 80% to 90% occurring once. Here the sequenced sample was CD4+ or CD8+ T cells sorted from blood, taken in a trial of the OX40 agonist ivuxolimab. The receptors here all came from an adult with an advanced solid tumor such as melanoma, head and neck, liver or kidney cancer. The CDR3 runs from the conserved cysteine through the conserved F or W. The D gene is left open where the match is weak. Clone sizes are given selectively: once, few, many, or a class where the clone is expanded.

J gene | clone size | V gene | D gene | CDR3 protein | CDR3 DNA
TRBJ2-5 | NA | TRBV27 | TRBD1 | CASSSRGQGLGETQYF | TGTGCCAGCAGTTCGCGGGGACAGGGTTTAGGAGAGACCCAGTACTTC
TRBJ2-7 | NA | TRBV5-6 | NA | CASSFSAAYEQYF | TGTGCCAGCAGCTTCTCCGCGGCCTACGAGCAGTACTTC
TRBJ1-1 | NA | TRBV2 | NA | CASSVRTTEAFF | TGTGCCAGCAGTGTGCGGACCACTGAAGCTTTCTTT
TRBJ1-6 | NA | TRBV19 | NA | CASRPGPGRNSPLHF | TGTGCCAGCCGTCCTGGGCCCGGTCGGAATTCACCCCTCCACTTT
TRBJ2-1 | NA | TRBV2 | NA | CASSEGQWGNEQFF | TGTGCCAGCAGTGAAGGCCAATGGGGCAATGAGCAGTTCTTC
TRBJ1-4 | once | TRBV30 | NA | CACHTGATNEKLFF | TGTGCCTGCCACACGGGAGCAACTAATGAAAAACTGTTTTTT
TRBJ2-7 | NA | TRBV7-9 | NA | CAQGYEQYF | TGTGCACAGGGTTACGAGCAGTACTTC
TRBJ2-5 | NA | TRBV28 | NA | CASSLWGQGKETQYF | TGTGCCAGCAGTTTATGGGGGCAGGGTAAGGAGACCCAGTACTTC
TRBJ1-3 | NA | TRBV20-1 | NA | CSAKQGNTIYF | TGCAGTGCTAAACAGGGAAACACCATATATTTT
TRBJ2-3 | NA | TRBV19 | NA | CASSIRARSDTQYF | TGTGCCAGTAGTATTAGGGCCAGAAGCGATACGCAGTATTTT
TRBJ2-4 | NA | TRBV10-1 | TRBD1 | CASSVDRGVQYF | TGCGCCAGCAGTGTGGACAGGGGTGTCCAGTACTTC
TRBJ2-1 | NA | TRBV4-2 | TRBD2 | CASSQVTGLAGVDAEQFF | TGTGCCAGCAGCCAAGTCACGGGACTAGCGGGAGTTGACGCTGAGCAGTTCTTC
TRBJ2-1 | NA | TRBV25-1 | TRBD2 | CASVAGGGVNEQFF | TGTGCCAGCGTAGCGGGAGGGGGGGTTAATGAGCAGTTCTTC